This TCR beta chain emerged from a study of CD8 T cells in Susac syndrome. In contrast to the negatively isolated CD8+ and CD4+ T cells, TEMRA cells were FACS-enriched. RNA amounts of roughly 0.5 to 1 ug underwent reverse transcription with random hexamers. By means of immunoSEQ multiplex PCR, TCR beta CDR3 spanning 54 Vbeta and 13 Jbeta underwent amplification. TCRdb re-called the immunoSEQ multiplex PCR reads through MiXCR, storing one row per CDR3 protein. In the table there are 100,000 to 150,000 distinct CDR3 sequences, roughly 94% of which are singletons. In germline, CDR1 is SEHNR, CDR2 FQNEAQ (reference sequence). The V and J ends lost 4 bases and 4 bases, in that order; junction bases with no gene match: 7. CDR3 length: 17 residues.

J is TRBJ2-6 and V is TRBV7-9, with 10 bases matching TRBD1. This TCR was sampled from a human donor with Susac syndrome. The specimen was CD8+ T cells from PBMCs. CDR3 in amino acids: CASSYTGTGVGANVLTF. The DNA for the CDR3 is TGTGCCAGCAGCTATACCGGGACAGGGGTCGGGGCCAACGTCCTGACTTTC.